These T cell receptor beta chains were read from a single sample in a study of control samples from healthy donors and cancer patients. The method was immunoSEQ multiplex PCR; TCRdb's version includes in-frame clones alone and lacks a portion of them. Among about 120,000 clones listed, over 75% were seen once. Sequencing was carried out using PBMCs. These receptors were taken from a woman in her forties or fifties with colorectal cancer. The CDR3 runs from the conserved cysteine through the conserved F or W. Fields, in order: clone size, D gene, V gene, J gene, CDR3 DNA, CDR3 protein. D genes are given only for firm matches. The listing skips clone size in some rows; elsewhere it reads once, few, many or a size class.

clone size: .; D gene: TRBD1; V gene: TRBV12-5; J gene: TRBJ1-1; CDR3 DNA: TGTGCTAGTGGTTTATCCCCCGCACCAGGGGGGGCTTTCTTT; CDR3 protein: CASGLSPAPGGAFF
clone size: .; D gene: .; V gene: TRBV15; J gene: TRBJ1-4; CDR3 DNA: TGTGCCACCAGCAGAGATAACGGAAGGGAAAAACTGTTTTTT; CDR3 protein: CATSRDNGREKLFF
clone size: .; D gene: .; V gene: TRBV19; J gene: TRBJ2-5; CDR3 DNA: TGTGCCAGTAGTTTTGGGTACAAGGAGGAGACCCAGTACTTC; CDR3 protein: CASSFGYKEETQYF
clone size: .; D gene: .; V gene: TRBV6-5; J gene: TRBJ1-3; CDR3 DNA: TGTGCCAGCACTGGTGGAAACACCATATATTTT; CDR3 protein: CASTGGNTIYF
clone size: .; D gene: .; V gene: TRBV5-1; J gene: TRBJ2-3; CDR3 DNA: TGCGCCAGCAGCACCTTTAGCGCCGAGCTCGTTACGCAGTATTTT; CDR3 protein: CASSTFSAELVTQYF
clone size: .; D gene: TRBD2; V gene: TRBV18; J gene: TRBJ2-3; CDR3 DNA: TGTGCCAGCTCACCCCAATCAGGGACTACTAGCACAGATACGCAGTATTTT; CDR3 protein: CASSPQSGTTSTDTQYF
clone size: .; D gene: .; V gene: TRBV4-1; J gene: TRBJ2-7; CDR3 DNA: TGCGCCAGCAGCCAAGTGCTACAGGGAAGGGGACCGGGCGAGCAGTACTTC; CDR3 protein: CASSQVLQGRGPGEQYF
clone size: once; D gene: TRBD1; V gene: TRBV29-1; J gene: TRBJ2-7; CDR3 DNA: TGCAGCGTTGCCGACAGGGGTACTTACGAGCAGTACTTC; CDR3 protein: CSVADRGTYEQYF
clone size: .; D gene: TRBD1; V gene: TRBV7-9; J gene: TRBJ1-2; CDR3 DNA: TGTGCCAGCAGCAGAGGACAGGGGGTAGCTAACTATGGCTACACCTTC; CDR3 protein: CASSRGQGVANYGYTF
clone size: .; D gene: .; V gene: TRBV7-9; J gene: TRBJ1-1; CDR3 DNA: TGTGCCGGCCTACGGGCGGCGAACACTGAAGCTTTCTTT; CDR3 protein: CAGLRAANTEAFF
clone size: few; D gene: .; V gene: TRBV7-6; J gene: TRBJ1-6; CDR3 DNA: TGTGCCAGCAGCTTAGAAGAGGGGTTACATTCACCCCTCCACTTT; CDR3 protein: CASSLEEGLHSPLHF
clone size: .; D gene: .; V gene: TRBV27; J gene: TRBJ1-2; CDR3 DNA: TGTGCCAGCAGACCCCTCTCGGTCCTCTATGGCTACACCTTC; CDR3 protein: CASRPLSVLYGYTF
clone size: .; D gene: .; V gene: TRBV9; J gene: TRBJ1-1; CDR3 DNA: TGTGCCAGCAGCGTAGGATCAGGGGCAGAAACTGAAGCTTTCTTT; CDR3 protein: CASSVGSGAETEAFF
clone size: .; D gene: .; V gene: TRBV15; J gene: TRBJ2-1; CDR3 DNA: TGTGCCACCAGCAGAGTCGGGGACTTGGTCTTC; CDR3 protein: CATSRVGDLVF
clone size: .; D gene: .; V gene: TRBV6-6; J gene: TRBJ2-1; CDR3 DNA: TGTGCCAGCAGTTACTCGTCCTTCAATGAGCAGTTCTTC; CDR3 protein: CASSYSSFNEQFF
clone size: .; D gene: .; V gene: TRBV12-3/TRBV12-4; J gene: TRBJ1-5; CDR3 DNA: TGTGCCAGCAGCCGGACGGATGGAATTCCCCAGCATTTT; CDR3 protein: CASSRTDGIPQHF
clone size: once; D gene: TRBD2; V gene: TRBV7-8; J gene: TRBJ2-4; CDR3 DNA: TGTGCCAGCAGCTCGAGCACTAGCGGGGGGGGCATTCAGTACTTC; CDR3 protein: CASSSSTSGGGIQYF
clone size: .; D gene: .; V gene: TRBV19; J gene: TRBJ1-1; CDR3 DNA: TGTGCCAGTACCCACGGGAAAGGACAGCTGAACACTGAAGCTTTCTTT; CDR3 protein: CASTHGKGQLNTEAFF
clone size: .; D gene: TRBD1; V gene: TRBV19; J gene: TRBJ2-5; CDR3 DNA: TGTGCCAGCCTAAGACAGGGTCGGCAAGAGACCCAGTACTTC; CDR3 protein: CASLRQGRQETQYF
clone size: .; D gene: TRBD1; V gene: TRBV2; J gene: TRBJ1-2; CDR3 DNA: TGTGCCAGCAGACAAGAAGCCCCCGGGACAGGGGATGGCTACACCTTC; CDR3 protein: CASRQEAPGTGDGYTF
clone size: .; D gene: TRBD2; V gene: TRBV25-1; J gene: TRBJ2-3; CDR3 DNA: TGTGCCAGCAGTGAGGGTCGGGGGGGCCTAGATACGCAGTATTTT; CDR3 protein: CASSEGRGGLDTQYF
clone size: .; D gene: .; V gene: TRBV11-2; J gene: TRBJ1-3; CDR3 DNA: TGTGCCAGCAGCGTCCAGCCGGGGCTGGGAAACACCATATATTTT; CDR3 protein: CASSVQPGLGNTIYF
clone size: .; D gene: .; V gene: TRBV4-1; J gene: TRBJ2-7; CDR3 DNA: TGCGCCAGCAGCCAAGATACCGGGCCCCTCTACGAGCAGTACTTC; CDR3 protein: CASSQDTGPLYEQYF
clone size: .; D gene: .; V gene: TRBV3-1/TRBV3-2; J gene: TRBJ1-2; CDR3 DNA: TGTGCCAGCAGCCAAGGAGCGAATGGCTACACCTTC; CDR3 protein: CASSQGANGYTF
clone size: .; D gene: .; V gene: TRBV11-2; J gene: TRBJ1-4; CDR3 DNA: TGTGCCAGCAGCCCGACAGGAGGCTCTGAAAAACTGTTTTTT; CDR3 protein: CASSPTGGSEKLFF
clone size: few; D gene: TRBD1; V gene: TRBV27; J gene: TRBJ2-2; CDR3 DNA: TGTGCCAGCAGTTTACAGGGGGCGGGCACCGGGGAGCTGTTTTTT; CDR3 protein: CASSLQGAGTGELFF
clone size: .; D gene: .; V gene: TRBV15; J gene: TRBJ1-2; CDR3 DNA: TGTGCCACCAGCAGAGATTTAATCGGGATTTTAATCACAGCTAACTATGGCTACACCTTC; CDR3 protein: CATSRDLIGILITANYGYTF
clone size: .; D gene: .; V gene: TRBV2; J gene: TRBJ2-3; CDR3 DNA: TGTGCCAGCAGTGAAATAGGCAGGGTCTATGGAGATACGCAGTATTTT; CDR3 protein: CASSEIGRVYGDTQYF
clone size: .; D gene: TRBD2; V gene: TRBV6-5; J gene: TRBJ2-7; CDR3 DNA: TGTGCCAGCAGTTCCCGACTAGCGGGATCCGGCGAGCAGTACTTC; CDR3 protein: CASSSRLAGSGEQYF
clone size: once; D gene: TRBD1; V gene: TRBV15; J gene: TRBJ2-3; CDR3 DNA: TGTGCCACCAGCAGGGACAGGGCTGAAGATACGCAGTATTTT; CDR3 protein: CATSRDRAEDTQYF
clone size: once; D gene: .; V gene: TRBV6-1; J gene: TRBJ1-1; CDR3 DNA: TGTGCCAGCAGTGACCCGACCGGGACAATGGAAGCTTTCTTT; CDR3 protein: CASSDPTGTMEAFF
clone size: .; D gene: TRBD1; V gene: TRBV19; J gene: TRBJ1-2; CDR3 DNA: TGTGCCAGTAGTATAAGGACAGGGTATAATGGCTACACCTTC; CDR3 protein: CASSIRTGYNGYTF
clone size: .; D gene: .; V gene: TRBV7-2; J gene: TRBJ1-3; CDR3 DNA: TGTGCCAGCAGCTTAATGCAGGGCTCTGGAAACACCATATATTTT; CDR3 protein: CASSLMQGSGNTIYF
clone size: .; D gene: .; V gene: TRBV7-8; J gene: TRBJ2-2; CDR3 DNA: TGTGCCAGCAGCTTACTTGCATCGGCCACCGGGGAGCTGTTTTTT; CDR3 protein: CASSLLASATGELFF
clone size: .; D gene: TRBD2; V gene: TRBV27; J gene: TRBJ2-5; CDR3 DNA: TGTGCCAGCAGTCCACTCGACGGGAGGGAAGAGACCCAGTACTTC; CDR3 protein: CASSPLDGREETQYF
clone size: .; D gene: .; V gene: TRBV19; J gene: TRBJ1-1; CDR3 DNA: TGTGCCAGTAGCCCCGGGACCCCCGAAGAAGCTTTCTTT; CDR3 protein: CASSPGTPEEAFF
clone size: .; D gene: TRBD1; V gene: TRBV6-5; J gene: TRBJ2-3; CDR3 DNA: TGTGCCAGCAGGTTAGGGGGCAGCACAGATACGCAGTATTTT; CDR3 protein: CASRLGGSTDTQYF
clone size: .; D gene: TRBD2; V gene: TRBV5-1; J gene: TRBJ2-1; CDR3 DNA: TGCGCCAGCAGCTTGAATAGCGGGGGGTGGGATGAGCAGTTCTTC; CDR3 protein: CASSLNSGGWDEQFF
clone size: .; D gene: .; V gene: TRBV7-3; J gene: TRBJ1-2; CDR3 DNA: TGTGCCAGCAGCCCCCTTGGGAGCCTAAACTATGGCTACACCTTC; CDR3 protein: CASSPLGSLNYGYTF
clone size: .; D gene: .; V gene: TRBV3-1/TRBV3-2; J gene: TRBJ2-5; CDR3 DNA: TGTGCCAGCAGCTTCGAAGAGACCCAGTACTTC; CDR3 protein: CASSFEETQYF
clone size: .; D gene: .; V gene: TRBV9; J gene: TRBJ1-2; CDR3 DNA: TGTGCCAGCAGCGTATCACGGGGTCACAACTATGGCTACACCTTC; CDR3 protein: CASSVSRGHNYGYTF
clone size: .; D gene: .; V gene: TRBV12-3/TRBV12-4; J gene: TRBJ1-5; CDR3 DNA: TGTGCCAGCAGCCGGTATTCGAATCAGCCCCAGCATTTT; CDR3 protein: CASSRYSNQPQHF